This T cell receptor (beta chain) is from a study of CD8 T cells in ankylosing spondylitis. Germline loops: CDR1 SGHVS, CDR2 FNYEAQ. The CDR3 length is 14 residues. Findings and caveats of the study: Matched ankylosing spondylitis synovial fluid reportedly showed significant enrichment of disease-linked clones. What appeared characteristic of ankylosing spondylitis blood was a TCR beta motif of under 10 highly homologous variants.

On this clonotype itself: No antigen is known for it. The junction does not match germline at one end; this may be a read error.

Scientists made TCR beta libraries using quantitative 5'-RACE with molecular barcodes. Each CDR3 protein is one row after TCRdb ran MiXCR on the 5' RACE reads. The repertoire holds approximately 300,000 distinct CDR3 sequences, with roughly 20% as singletons. Sequencing was carried out using blood, either unsorted or a sorted T cell fraction (not recorded which). The genes are TRBV7-6 and TRBJ2-5; weak D call: TRBD1 (6 bases). The receptor's source is a female donor with ankylosing spondylitis or in good health (not recorded which). In DNA, the CDR3 is TGTGCCAGCACCTTACTGGACAGAAGAGAGACCCAGTACTTC. Its protein product is CASTLLDRRETQYF.